This TCR beta chain was sequenced during a study of T cell responses to AZD1222 COVID-19 vaccine. Study-wide results and limits: Among those given AZD1222, only five or six were seropositive at baseline.

The CDR3 runs to 15 residues. V was trimmed by 3 bases and J by 3 bases, leaving 14 bases between them. The V gene's germline CDR1 is SEHNR and CDR2 FQNEAQ (reference sequence). A word on this clone: Its antigen remains unknown.

The assay was immunoSEQ multiplex PCR, and TCRdb's table has in-frame clones only and misses some. The sample includes around 210,000 clones, roughly 94% of them seen just once. The sequence was collected from an adult who received the MenACWY meningococcal vaccine as a control. V gene TRBV7-9 combines with J gene TRBJ1-1; D gene ambiguous. Specimen: peripheral blood, collected 28 days after the second dose of the MenACWY control vaccine. CDR3 nucleotides: TGTGCCAGCAGCTTCACCGATCTCGGCGACACTGAAGCTTTCTTT. It codes for CASSFTDLGDTEAFF.